This T cell receptor beta chain stems from a study of cytomegalovirus exposure and HLA in healthy donors. Across the whole study: The 120 validation repertoires, a later analysis reported, used the same platform as the approximately 670 first-cohort repertoires.

Assay: immunoSEQ multiplex PCR; the TCRdb copy retains only in-frame clones and omits some. The table lists roughly 130,000 clones, around four fifths of them singletons. Germline V gives CDR1 SNHLY, CDR2 FYNNEI. CDR3 length: 14 amino acids. With 7 bases clipped from V and 1 base from J, the junction kept 2 bases outside the gene matches. Material for sequencing was PBMCs. The genes are TRBV2 and TRBJ2-1; 9 bases are a match to TRBD2. The sequence derives from a woman in her 30s in good health and CMV-seronegative. CDR3 region: CASKSGGSYNEQFF. The CDR3 bases are TGTGCCAGCAAGAGCGGGGGGTCCTACAATGAGCAGTTCTTC.